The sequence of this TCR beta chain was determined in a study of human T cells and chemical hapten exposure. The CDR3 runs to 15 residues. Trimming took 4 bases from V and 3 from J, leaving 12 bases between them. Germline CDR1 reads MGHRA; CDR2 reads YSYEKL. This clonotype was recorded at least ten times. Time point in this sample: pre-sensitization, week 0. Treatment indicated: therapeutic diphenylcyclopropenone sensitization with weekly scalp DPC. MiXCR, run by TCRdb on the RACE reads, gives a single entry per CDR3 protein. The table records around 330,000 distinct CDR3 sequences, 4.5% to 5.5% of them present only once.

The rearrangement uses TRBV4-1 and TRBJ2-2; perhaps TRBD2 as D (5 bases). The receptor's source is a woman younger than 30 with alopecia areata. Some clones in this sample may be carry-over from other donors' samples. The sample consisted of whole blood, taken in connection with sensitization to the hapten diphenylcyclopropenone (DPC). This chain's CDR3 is CASSPSEGYTGELFF. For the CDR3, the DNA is TGCGCCAGCAGCCCTTCTGAGGGTTACACCGGGGAGCTGTTTTTT.